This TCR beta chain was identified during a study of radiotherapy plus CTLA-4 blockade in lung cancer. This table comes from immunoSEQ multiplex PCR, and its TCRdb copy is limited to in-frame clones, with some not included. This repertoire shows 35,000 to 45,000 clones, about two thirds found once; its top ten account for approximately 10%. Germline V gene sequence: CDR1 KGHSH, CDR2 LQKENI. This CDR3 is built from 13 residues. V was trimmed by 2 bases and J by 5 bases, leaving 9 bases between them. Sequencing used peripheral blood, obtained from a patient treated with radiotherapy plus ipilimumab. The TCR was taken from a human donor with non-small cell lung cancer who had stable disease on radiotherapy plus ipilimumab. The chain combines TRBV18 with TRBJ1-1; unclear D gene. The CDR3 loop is CASSPGGETEAFF. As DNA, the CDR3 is TGTGCCAGCTCACCAGGAGGAGAGACTGAAGCTTTCTTT.